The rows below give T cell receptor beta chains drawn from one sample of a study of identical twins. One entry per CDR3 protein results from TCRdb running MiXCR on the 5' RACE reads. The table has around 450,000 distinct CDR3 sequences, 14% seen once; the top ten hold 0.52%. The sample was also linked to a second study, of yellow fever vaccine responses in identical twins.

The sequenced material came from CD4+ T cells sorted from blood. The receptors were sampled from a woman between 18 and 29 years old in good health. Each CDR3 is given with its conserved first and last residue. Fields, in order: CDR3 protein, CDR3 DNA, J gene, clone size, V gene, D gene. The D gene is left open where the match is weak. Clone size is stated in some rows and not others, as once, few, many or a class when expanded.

cdr3_aa: CSAGLLTALYEQYF
cdr3_nt: TGCAGTGCTGGCCTTCTCACAGCTCTCTACGAGCAGTACTTC
j_call: TRBJ2-7
clone_size: NA
v_call: TRBV20-1
d_call: NA

cdr3_aa: CASRQAGSNTGELFF
cdr3_nt: TGTGCCAGCAGGCAAGCTGGGTCTAACACCGGGGAGCTGTTTTTT
j_call: TRBJ2-2
clone_size: few
v_call: TRBV14
d_call: NA

cdr3_aa: CASSGTSGSQETQYF
cdr3_nt: TGTGCCAGCAGTGGGACTAGCGGTAGCCAAGAGACCCAGTACTTC
j_call: TRBJ2-5
clone_size: few
v_call: TRBV9
d_call: TRBD2

cdr3_aa: CASSPGQGWDEQYF
cdr3_nt: TGCGCCAGCAGCCCGGGACAGGGATGGGACGAGCAGTACTTC
j_call: TRBJ2-7
clone_size: few
v_call: TRBV5-1
d_call: TRBD1

cdr3_aa: CASSYSPGGGSDTQYF
cdr3_nt: TGTGCCAGCAGTTACTCGCCAGGCGGAGGGTCAGATACGCAGTATTTT
j_call: TRBJ2-3
clone_size: NA
v_call: TRBV6-5
d_call: NA

cdr3_aa: CSVAGRGSIQETQYF
cdr3_nt: TGCAGCGTTGCGGGCAGGGGATCCATCCAAGAGACCCAGTACTTC
j_call: TRBJ2-5
clone_size: NA
v_call: TRBV29-1
d_call: NA

cdr3_aa: CASIGVSYNEQFF
cdr3_nt: TGTGCCAGCATAGGGGTCTCCTACAATGAGCAGTTCTTC
j_call: TRBJ2-1
clone_size: NA
v_call: TRBV2
d_call: NA

cdr3_aa: CAALRRDSTEAFF
cdr3_nt: TGTGCCGCGCTTAGGAGGGATAGCACTGAAGCTTTCTTT
j_call: TRBJ1-1
clone_size: few
v_call: TRBV7-9
d_call: NA

cdr3_aa: CASSQAPYETQYF
cdr3_nt: TGCGCCAGCAGCCAAGCTCCTTATGAGACCCAGTACTTC
j_call: TRBJ2-5
clone_size: few
v_call: TRBV4-1
d_call: NA

cdr3_aa: CASRKDGITSTDTQYF
cdr3_nt: TGTGCCAGCAGAAAGGACGGGATTACCAGCACAGATACGCAGTATTTT
j_call: TRBJ2-3
clone_size: few
v_call: TRBV5-8
d_call: NA

cdr3_aa: CASSSRHTEAFF
cdr3_nt: TGTGCCAGCAGTTCCCGACACACTGAAGCTTTCTTT
j_call: TRBJ1-1
clone_size: few
v_call: TRBV12-3/TRBV12-4
d_call: NA

cdr3_aa: CSASKTSGRNTGELFF
cdr3_nt: TGCAGTGCTTCAAAGACTAGCGGGAGAAACACCGGGGAGCTGTTTTTT
j_call: TRBJ2-2
clone_size: few
v_call: TRBV20-1
d_call: TRBD2

cdr3_aa: CSARARQNTEAFF
cdr3_nt: TGCAGTGCTAGAGCTCGACAGAACACTGAAGCTTTCTTT
j_call: TRBJ1-1
clone_size: NA
v_call: TRBV20-1
d_call: NA

cdr3_aa: CASSFGGKWTGELFF
cdr3_nt: TGTGCCAGCAGTTTTGGCGGAAAATGGACCGGGGAGCTGTTTTTT
j_call: TRBJ2-2
clone_size: few
v_call: TRBV12-3/TRBV12-4
d_call: NA

cdr3_aa: CASSFFGGKGQENTGELFF
cdr3_nt: TGCGCCAGCAGCTTCTTCGGCGGGAAGGGACAGGAGAACACCGGGGAGCTGTTTTTT
j_call: TRBJ2-2
clone_size: many
v_call: TRBV5-1
d_call: TRBD1

cdr3_aa: CASGKDRFQETQYF
cdr3_nt: TGCGCCAGCGGAAAGGACAGGTTTCAAGAGACCCAGTACTTC
j_call: TRBJ2-5
clone_size: few
v_call: TRBV5-1
d_call: TRBD1

cdr3_aa: CASSWDTSYYEQYF
cdr3_nt: TGCGCCAGCAGCTGGGATACCTCCTACTACGAGCAGTACTTC
j_call: TRBJ2-7
clone_size: few
v_call: TRBV5-1
d_call: NA

cdr3_aa: CASSFITGGTDTQYF
cdr3_nt: TGTGCCAGCAGCTTCATAACAGGGGGCACAGATACGCAGTATTTT
j_call: TRBJ2-3
clone_size: NA
v_call: TRBV7-9
d_call: TRBD1

cdr3_aa: CASSYSGLTYEQYF
cdr3_nt: TGTGCCAGCAGTTACTCGGGATTGACCTACGAGCAGTACTTC
j_call: TRBJ2-7
clone_size: many
v_call: TRBV6-2/TRBV6-3
d_call: NA

cdr3_aa: CASSWTGIGTEAFF
cdr3_nt: TGTGCCAGCAGTTGGACAGGTATCGGCACTGAAGCTTTCTTT
j_call: TRBJ1-1
clone_size: few
v_call: TRBV6-2/TRBV6-3
d_call: TRBD1

cdr3_aa: CASRRESSYNEQFF
cdr3_nt: TGTGCCAGCAGGCGGGAAAGCTCCTACAATGAGCAGTTCTTC
j_call: TRBJ2-1
clone_size: NA
v_call: TRBV6-1
d_call: NA

cdr3_aa: CASSSPTTLAGGQTHQETQYF
cdr3_nt: TGCGCCAGCAGCTCACCAACCACTCTAGCGGGAGGGCAAACCCACCAAGAGACCCAGTACTTC
j_call: TRBJ2-5
clone_size: NA
v_call: TRBV5-1
d_call: TRBD2

cdr3_aa: CASSLDSYAEAFF
cdr3_nt: TGTGCCAGCAGTTTAGACAGTTATGCTGAAGCTTTCTTT
j_call: TRBJ1-1
clone_size: NA
v_call: TRBV28
d_call: NA